The present entry profiles one T cell receptor (beta chain) with its context. Its antigen is undetermined. The assay was immunoSEQ multiplex PCR, and TCRdb's table has in-frame clones only and misses some. The data contain over 95,000 clones, 80% to 95% of them singletons. The data were obtained in a study of T cell responses to AZD1222 COVID-19 vaccine. Study observations and caveats: Reports indicate that nearly half of spike-specific TCRs are directed at unmutated variant regions. CD4 TCRs linked to vaccination spanned spike, dominating at 160-218 and 743-854.

The sample in question was peripheral blood, obtained 28 days after the second AZD1222 dose. This TCR came from an adult who received the AZD1222 COVID-19 vaccine.

The CDR3 nucleotides are TGTGCCAGCTCACCCGGGACGGCCGAAGGGGAGCAGTTCTTC. Encoded protein: CASSPGTAEGEQFF. The rearrangement links TRBV18 to TRBJ2-1; perhaps D is TRBD1 or TRBD2 (5 bases each). V was trimmed by 3 bases and J by 10 bases, leaving 16 bases between them. The CDR3 extends over 14 amino acids. Germline V lookup: CDR1 KGHSH, CDR2 LQKENI.